These 20 T cell receptor beta chains share one sample of origin, sequenced in a study of human T cells and chemical hapten exposure. From the RACE reads, TCRdb called clonotypes with MiXCR, one entry per CDR3 protein. The sample has about 80,000 distinct CDR3 sequences, 10% seen once. Time point of the sample: patch test 2, 6 weeks after DPC sensitization. Treatment of the sample: therapeutic diphenylcyclopropenone sensitization with weekly scalp DPC. Sequenced material: whole blood, taken in connection with sensitization to the hapten diphenylcyclopropenone (DPC). These receptors all come from a young woman with alopecia areata. Some clones in this sample may be carry-over from other donors' samples.

This chain connects TRBV27 to TRBJ1-2; no firm D call. V lost 4 bases, J lost 2 bases, and 14 bases lay in between. CDR1 and CDR2 (germline): MNHEY, SMNVEV (reference sequence). The CDR3 covers 15 residues. CDR3 protein: CASSSLMAGNYGYTF. Written as DNA, the CDR3 is TGTGCCAGCAGTTCGCTCATGGCGGGCAACTATGGCTACACCTTC.

Comment on this clonotype: Just one base apart from a much larger clone, this may be a read error. The chain combines TRBV7-2 with TRBJ1-5; no clear D. CDR3 size: 13 residues. V was trimmed by 5 bases and J by 7 bases, leaving 12 bases between them. Per germline, CDR1 SGHTA and CDR2 FQGNSA. The CDR3, as DNA: TGTGCCAGCAGCGGGCACAAACTACAGCCCCAGCATTTT. Protein sequence: CASSGHKLQPQHF.

This clonotype was seen ten or more times. V is TRBV11-2 and J is TRBJ2-1; D possibly corresponds to TRBD2 (5 bases). Germline loops: CDR1 SGHAT, CDR2 FQNNGV. The ends were cut back, 4 bases at V and 6 bases at J, with 16 bases in the middle. The CDR3 sequence is 15 residues long. In nucleotides, the CDR3 is TGTGCCAGCAGCTATGCCGGAGGTACCAGCAATGAGCAGTTCTTC. Translating it yields CASSYAGGTSNEQFF.

As concerns this clonotype: This may arise from a read error, as a much more abundant clone is one base away. The chain carries TRBV20-1 and TRBJ1-2; TRBD1 might be the D (6 bases). The CDR3 consists of 14 residues. Germline V gene sequence: CDR1 DFQATT, CDR2 SNEGSKA (reference sequence). CDR3 sequence (DNA): TGCAGTGCTCGAGGACAGATACTAAACTATGGCTACATCTTC. Translating it yields CSARGQILNYGYIF.

This clonotype was detected only a few times. The CDR3 protein is CASSLQVGYEQYF. The CDR3 DNA reads TGTGCCAGCAGCTTGCAGGTTGGGTACGAGCAGTACTTC. The chain couples TRBV5-4 to TRBJ2-7; D not certain. Trimming shortened V by 1 base and J by 4 bases, and 9 bases separated the two germline ends. The germline CDR1 and CDR2 sequences are SGHNT and YYREEE (reference sequence). This CDR3 comprises 13 residues.

The V call is TRBV18, the J call TRBJ2-5, with no clear D. The V end was cut by 5 bases, the J end by 2 bases, with 9 bases between. The CDR3 covers 13 residues. Per germline, CDR1 KGHSH and CDR2 LQKENI. CDR3 region: CASSEREQETQYF. In DNA form, the CDR3 reads TGTGCCAGCTCAGAGCGAGAACAAGAGACCCAGTACTTC.

This clonotype was detected ten times or more. The genes are TRBV28 and TRBJ2-5; D gene unclear. V shed 4 bases and J shed 2 bases, with 14 bases lying between them. This CDR3 has 15 amino acids. Germline V lookup: CDR1 MDHEN, CDR2 SYDVKM. This chain's CDR3 is CASSSIQTLQETQYF. CDR3 nucleotides: TGTGCCAGCAGTTCGATCCAGACATTACAAGAGACCCAGTACTTC.

This clonotype was detected a few times. The genes are TRBV7-3 and TRBJ2-2; 11 positions agree with TRBD2. The V gene's germline CDR1 is SGHTA and CDR2 FQGTGA. V gave up 5 bases and J gave up 1 base; unmatched junction bases: 3. The CDR3 spans 16 residues. The CDR3, as DNA: TGTGCCAGCAGCCCCGGACTAGCGGGGAACACCGGGGAGCTGTTTTTT. Protein: CASSPGLAGNTGELFF.

This clonotype was observed once. Being one base from a much bigger clone, this may be a read error. V and J are TRBV29-1 and TRBJ2-5; 8 nucleotides agree with TRBD1. The CDR3 extends over 13 amino acids. The germline V gene encodes CDR1 SQVTM and CDR2 ANQGSEA. Germline trimming cut 6 bases from V and 4 bases from J; bases unmatched to any gene: 7. CDR3 DNA: TGCAGCGTCAGGGGGCCTCTCCGAGAGACCCAGTACTTC. It is translated as CSVRGPLRETQYF.

This clonotype was counted many times. This chain links TRBV18 with TRBJ1-1; TRBD1 matches at 8 bases. J gave up 0 bases and V 1 base, and 1 base lay outside the gene matches. Germline-derived CDR1 and CDR2 are KGHSH and LQKENI. This CDR3 has 15 amino acids. CDR3 residues: CASSPRDRMNTEAFF. DNA of the CDR3: TGTGCCAGCTCACCACGGGACAGGATGAACACTGAAGCTTTCTTT.

This clonotype has at least ten counts. The J gene is TRBJ1-2, the V gene TRBV6-2 or TRBV6-3, with D maybe TRBD1 (6 bases). This CDR3 is 19 amino acids long. The germline gives CDR1 MNHEY, CDR2 SVGEGT. V was shortened by 0 bases and J by 1 base, with 21 bases between the two germline ends. The CDR3 region is CASSYSSALTDRRNYGYTF. In nucleotides, the CDR3 is TGTGCCAGCAGTTACTCCAGCGCGCTTACCGACAGGCGTAACTATGGCTACACCTTC.

This clonotype occurred many times. This chain connects TRBV20-1 to TRBJ2-1, with 14 bases fitting TRBD2. The CDR3 extends over 16 amino acids. V shed 2 bases, J shed 8 bases, and the junction held 8 bases outside the gene matches. Germline V gene lookup returns CDR1 DFQATT and CDR2 SNEGSKA (reference sequence). CDR3 loop: CSARSGTSGRSYEQFF. CDR3 coding DNA: TGCAGTGCTAGATCCGGGACTAGCGGGAGAAGTTATGAGCAGTTCTTC.

This clonotype was recorded at least ten times. The chain uses TRBV20-1 and TRBJ2-3; D remains ambiguous. The CDR3 runs to 13 residues. Trimming stripped 2 bases from V and 4 bases from J, with 10 bases between. Per germline, CDR1 DFQATT and CDR2 SNEGSKA (reference sequence). The CDR3, as DNA: TGCAGTGCTAGATCCGCATCCCCAGATACGCAGTATTTT. Translated, it gives CSARSASPDTQYF.

This clonotype was seen a few times. The V gene is TRBV7-2, the J gene TRBJ2-7; D is possibly TRBD1 (6 bases). Per germline, CDR1 SGHTA and CDR2 FQGNSA. V was clipped by 1 base and J by 3 bases, with 10 bases between them. The CDR3 covers 14 residues. CDR3 loop: CASSLDQGNYEQYF. In DNA, the CDR3 is TGTGCCAGCAGCTTAGATCAGGGGAACTACGAGCAGTACTTC. The full variable domain, rest sourced from reference TRBV7-2 and TRBJ2-7, is GAGVSQSPSNKVTEKGKDVELRCDPISGHTALYWYRQSLGQGLEFLIYFQGNSAPDKSGLPSDRFSAERTGGSVSTLTIQRTQQEDSAVYLCASSLDQGNYEQYFGPGTRLTVT.

This clonotype was counted many times. V and J are TRBV7-3 and TRBJ2-1; possibly TRBD2 for D (6 bases). The CDR3 runs to 14 residues. The germline CDR1 and CDR2 sequences are SGHTA and FQGTGA. The V gene lost 5 bases and the J gene lost 10 bases, with 18 bases spanning the gap. The CDR3 nucleotides are TGTGCCAGCAGCCCCGCGTCCACTAGCCGGGAGCAGTTCTTC. Protein sequence: CASSPASTSREQFF.

In this sample, this clonotype turned up many times. The chain uses TRBV11-2 and TRBJ2-5; tentatively, D is TRBD2 (6 bases). This CDR3 has 14 amino acids. The germline V gene has CDR1 SGHAT and CDR2 FQNNGV. V was clipped by 6 bases and J by 4 bases, with 15 bases between them. CDR3 in amino acids: CASRAPGTGETQYF. The CDR3, as DNA: TGTGCCAGCAGGGCCCCAGGGACTGGAGAGACCCAGTACTTC.

In its sample, this clonotype was seen many times. This sequence joins TRBV27 and TRBJ1-5; D is undetermined. The length of the CDR3 is 16 residues. CDR1 and CDR2 (germline): MNHEY, SMNVEV (reference sequence). V dropped 3 bases and J dropped 1 base, with 13 bases sitting between them. The CDR3 nucleotides are TGTGCCAGCAGTTTGGTCGGGGTCACAAGCAATCAGCCCCAGCATTTT. Its translation is CASSLVGVTSNQPQHF.

This clonotype was seen more than once but under ten times. The chain joins TRBV7-3 to TRBJ1-2; 8 bases match TRBD1. Trimming took 5 bases from V and 8 from J; bases not matched to a gene: 10. The CDR3 contains 14 residues. CDR1 and CDR2 from the germline V gene are SGHTA and FQGTGA. The CDR3 DNA sequence: TGTGCCAGCAGCCCCGCGGACAGGGCGGGAGGCTACACCTTC. It specifies CASSPADRAGGYTF.

This clonotype occurred many times. This chain links TRBV5-1 with TRBJ2-3; D not resolved. The CDR3 extends over 12 amino acids. Between the trimmed V and J ends, which lost 4 bases and 0 bases, there was a span of 3 bases. Germline V gene data show CDR1 as SGHRS and CDR2 as YFSETQ. The CDR3 nucleotides are TGCGCCAGCAGCGATAGCACAGATACGCAGTATTTT. Its protein product is CASSDSTDTQYF. Full variable domain (remainder filled in from reference TRBV5-1 and TRBJ2-3): KAGVTQTPRYLIKTRGQQVTLSCSPISGHRSVSWYQQTPGQGLQFLFEYFSETQRNKGNFPGRFSGRQFSNSRSEMNVSTLELGDSALYLCASSDSTDTQYFGPGTRLTVL.

In its sample, this clonotype was seen many times. The chain recombines TRBV18 with TRBJ2-3, with TRBD2 matching over 10 bases. CDR1 KGHSH and CDR2 LQKENI come from the germline V gene. V gave up 4 bases and J gave up 12 bases; unmatched junction bases: 7. The CDR3 loop spans 13 amino acids. The CDR3 nucleotides read TGTGCCAGCTCACGCCTAGCGGGAGATTCACAGTATTTT. It translates to CASSRLAGDSQYF.